The T cell receptor (beta chain) under discussion was sequenced for a study of blood T cell repertoires in COVID-19. Germline CDR1 is KGHSH and CDR2 is LQKENI. Trimming took off 3 bases at V and 0 bases at J, with 8 bases between the two ends. The CDR3 sequence is 14 residues long. The assay was immunoSEQ multiplex PCR, and TCRdb's table has in-frame clones only and misses some. Of approximately 240,000 clones detected, around 83% appear once; the ten largest clones hold around 1.5%. The sequence was collected from a woman aged 40 to 55 who had recovered from COVID-19. The chain employs TRBV18 and TRBJ1-2; D remains unclear. What was sequenced was peripheral blood. CDR3 protein: CASSPPGANYGYTF. The CDR3 region has the DNA TGTGCCAGCTCACCGCCGGGAGCTAACTATGGCTACACCTTC.